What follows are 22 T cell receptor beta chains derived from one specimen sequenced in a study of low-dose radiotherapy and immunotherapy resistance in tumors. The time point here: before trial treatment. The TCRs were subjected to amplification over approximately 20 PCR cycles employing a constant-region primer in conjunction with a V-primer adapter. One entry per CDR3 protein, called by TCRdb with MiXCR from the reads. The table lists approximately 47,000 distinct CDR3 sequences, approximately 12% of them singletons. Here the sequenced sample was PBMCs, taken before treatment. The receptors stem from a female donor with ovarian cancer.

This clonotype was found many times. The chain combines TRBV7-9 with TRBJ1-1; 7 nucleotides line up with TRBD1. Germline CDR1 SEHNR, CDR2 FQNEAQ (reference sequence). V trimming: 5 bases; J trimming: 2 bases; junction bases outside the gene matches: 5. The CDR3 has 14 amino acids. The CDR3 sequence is CASSPTGSNTEAFF. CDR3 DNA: TGTGCCAGCAGCCCGACAGGGTCTAACACTGAAGCTTTCTTT.

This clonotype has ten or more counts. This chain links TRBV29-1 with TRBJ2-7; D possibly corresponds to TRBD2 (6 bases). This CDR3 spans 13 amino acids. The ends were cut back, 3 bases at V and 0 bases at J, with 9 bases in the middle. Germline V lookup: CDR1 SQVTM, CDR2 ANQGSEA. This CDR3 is CSVERGSSYEQYF. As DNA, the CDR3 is TGCAGCGTTGAGCGGGGCTCCTCCTACGAGCAGTACTTC.

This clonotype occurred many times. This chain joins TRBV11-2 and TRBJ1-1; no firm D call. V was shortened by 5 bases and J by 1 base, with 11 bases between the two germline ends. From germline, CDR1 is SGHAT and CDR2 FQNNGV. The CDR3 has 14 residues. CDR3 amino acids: CASSPDPKNTEAFF. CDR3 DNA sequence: TGTGCCAGCAGCCCCGACCCTAAGAACACTGAAGCTTTCTTT.

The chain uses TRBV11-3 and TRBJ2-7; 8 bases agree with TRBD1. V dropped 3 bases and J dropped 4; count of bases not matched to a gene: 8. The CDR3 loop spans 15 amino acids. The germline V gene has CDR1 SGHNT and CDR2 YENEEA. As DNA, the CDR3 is TGTGCCAGCAGCTTGGTCTACCAGGGGGCATACGAGCAGTACTTC. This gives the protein CASSLVYQGAYEQYF.

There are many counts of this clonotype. The CDR3 sequence is CASSIAGGNTGELFF. CDR3 bases: TGTGCCAGTAGTATAGCGGGAGGGAACACCGGGGAGCTGTTTTTT. The rearrangement uses TRBV19 and TRBJ2-2; 7 bases are a match to TRBD2. Trimming took 1 base from V and 1 from J; bases not matched to a gene: 0. Germline loops: CDR1 LNHDA, CDR2 SQIVND (reference sequence). This CDR3 is 15 amino acids long.

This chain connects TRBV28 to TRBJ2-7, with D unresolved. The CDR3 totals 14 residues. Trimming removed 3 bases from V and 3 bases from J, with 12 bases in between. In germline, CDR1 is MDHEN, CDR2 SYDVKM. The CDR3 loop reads CASSLAGSIYEQYF. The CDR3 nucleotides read TGTGCCAGCAGTTTGGCCGGGTCCATCTACGAGCAGTACTTC.

CDR3 nucleotides: TGCGCCAGCAGCCGGGTGGACAGTTCCTATGGCTACACCTTC. The encoded protein is CASSRVDSSYGYTF. The gene calls are TRBV5-1 and TRBJ1-2, with a tentative D call TRBD1 (6 bases). V was trimmed by 4 bases and J by 4 bases, leaving 14 bases between them. The germline CDR1 and CDR2 sequences are SGHRS and YFSETQ. The CDR3 sequence is 14 residues long.

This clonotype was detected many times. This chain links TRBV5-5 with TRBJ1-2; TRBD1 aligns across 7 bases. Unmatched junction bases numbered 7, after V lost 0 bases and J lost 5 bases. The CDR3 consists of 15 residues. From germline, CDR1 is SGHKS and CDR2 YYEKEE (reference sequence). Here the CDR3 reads CASSLDSGQRYGYTF. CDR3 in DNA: TGTGCCAGCAGCTTGGATTCGGGACAGAGATATGGCTACACCTTC.

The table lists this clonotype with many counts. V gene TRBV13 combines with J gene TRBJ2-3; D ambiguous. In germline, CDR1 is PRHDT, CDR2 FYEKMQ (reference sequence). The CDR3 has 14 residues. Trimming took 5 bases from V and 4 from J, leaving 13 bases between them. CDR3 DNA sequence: TGTGCCAGCAGCGCCCCCGGCGACCCAGATACGCAGTATTTT. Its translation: CASSAPGDPDTQYF.

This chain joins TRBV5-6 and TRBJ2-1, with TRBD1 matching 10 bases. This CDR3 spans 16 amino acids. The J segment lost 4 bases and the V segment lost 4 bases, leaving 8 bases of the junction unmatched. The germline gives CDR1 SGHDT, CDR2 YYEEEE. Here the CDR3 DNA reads TGTGCCAGCAGCATGATGGGACAGGGGCTATACAATGAGCAGTTCTTC. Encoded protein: CASSMMGQGLYNEQFF.

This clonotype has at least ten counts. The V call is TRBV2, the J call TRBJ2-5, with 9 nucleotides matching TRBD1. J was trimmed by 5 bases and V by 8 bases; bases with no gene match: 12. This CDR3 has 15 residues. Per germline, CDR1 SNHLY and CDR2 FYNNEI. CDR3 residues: CASLATGTGLETQYF. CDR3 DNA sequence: TGTGCCAGCCTGGCAACCGGGACAGGGCTCGAGACCCAGTACTTC.

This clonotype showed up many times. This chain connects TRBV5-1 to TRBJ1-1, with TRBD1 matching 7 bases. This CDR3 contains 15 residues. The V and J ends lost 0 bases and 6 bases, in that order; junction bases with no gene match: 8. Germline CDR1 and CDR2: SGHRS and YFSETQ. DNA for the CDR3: TGCGCCAGCAGCTTGGCGGACAGGTTGACCCCTGAAGCTTTCTTT. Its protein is CASSLADRLTPEAFF.

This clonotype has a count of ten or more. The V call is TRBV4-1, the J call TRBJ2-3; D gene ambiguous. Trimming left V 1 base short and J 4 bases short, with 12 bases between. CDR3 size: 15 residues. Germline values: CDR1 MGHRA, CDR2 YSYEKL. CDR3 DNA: TGCGCCAGCAGCCAAGTGGTTCCTGGGGCAGATACGCAGTATTTT. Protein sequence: CASSQVVPGADTQYF.

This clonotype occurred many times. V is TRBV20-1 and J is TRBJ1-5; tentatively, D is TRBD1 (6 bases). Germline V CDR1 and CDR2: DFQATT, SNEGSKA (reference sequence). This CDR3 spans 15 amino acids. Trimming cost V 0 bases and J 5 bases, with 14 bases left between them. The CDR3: CSARDPQGRHQPQHF. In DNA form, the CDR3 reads TGCAGTGCTAGAGATCCACAGGGACGGCATCAGCCCCAGCATTTT.

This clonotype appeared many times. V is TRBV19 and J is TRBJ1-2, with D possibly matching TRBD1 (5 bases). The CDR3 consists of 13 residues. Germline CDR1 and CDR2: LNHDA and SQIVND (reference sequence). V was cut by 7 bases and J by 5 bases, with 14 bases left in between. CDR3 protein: CASIGGGRYGYTF. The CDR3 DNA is TGTGCCAGTATTGGGGGGGGACGGTATGGCTACACCTTC.

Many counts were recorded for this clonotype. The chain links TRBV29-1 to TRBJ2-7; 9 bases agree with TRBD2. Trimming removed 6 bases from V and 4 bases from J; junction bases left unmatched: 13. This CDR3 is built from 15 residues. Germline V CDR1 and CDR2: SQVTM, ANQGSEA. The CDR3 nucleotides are TGCAGCGTGGGTGGGGCAAGCGGGAGGACATACGAGCAGTACTTC. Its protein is CSVGGASGRTYEQYF.

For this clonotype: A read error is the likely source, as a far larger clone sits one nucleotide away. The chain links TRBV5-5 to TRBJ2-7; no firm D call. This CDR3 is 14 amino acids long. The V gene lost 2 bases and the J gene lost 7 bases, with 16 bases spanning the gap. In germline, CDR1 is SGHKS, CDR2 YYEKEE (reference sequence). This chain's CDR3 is CASSFDWAYNEQYF. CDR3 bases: TGTGCCAGCAGCTTTGACTGGGCCTACAATGAGCAGTACTTC.

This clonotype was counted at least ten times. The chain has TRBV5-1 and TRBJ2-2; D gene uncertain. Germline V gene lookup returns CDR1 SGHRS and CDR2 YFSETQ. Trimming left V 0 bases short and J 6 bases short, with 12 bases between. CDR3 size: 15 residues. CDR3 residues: CASSLGYKMAGELFF. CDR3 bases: TGCGCCAGCAGCTTGGGGTACAAGATGGCCGGGGAGCTGTTTTTT.

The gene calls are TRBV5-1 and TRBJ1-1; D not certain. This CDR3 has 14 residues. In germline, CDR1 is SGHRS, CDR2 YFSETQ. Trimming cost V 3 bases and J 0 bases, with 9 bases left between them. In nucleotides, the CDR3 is TGCGCCAGCAGCTCTCAGACCATGAACACTGAAGCTTTCTTT. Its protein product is CASSSQTMNTEAFF.

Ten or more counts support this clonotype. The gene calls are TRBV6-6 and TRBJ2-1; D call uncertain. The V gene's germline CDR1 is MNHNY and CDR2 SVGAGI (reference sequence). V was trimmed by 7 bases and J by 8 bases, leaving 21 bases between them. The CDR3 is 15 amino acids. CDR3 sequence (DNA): TGTGCCAGCACCCCTGCGGTAGTCCGCCAGGATGAGCAGTTCTTC. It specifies CASTPAVVRQDEQFF.

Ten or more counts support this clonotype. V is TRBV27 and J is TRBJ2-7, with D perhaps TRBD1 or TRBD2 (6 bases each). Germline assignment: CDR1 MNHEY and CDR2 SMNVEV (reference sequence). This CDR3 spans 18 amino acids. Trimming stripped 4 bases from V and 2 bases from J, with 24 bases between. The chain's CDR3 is CASSWSFLPGAGTYEQYF. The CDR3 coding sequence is TGTGCCAGCAGTTGGAGTTTCTTGCCGGGGGCGGGAACCTACGAGCAGTACTTC.

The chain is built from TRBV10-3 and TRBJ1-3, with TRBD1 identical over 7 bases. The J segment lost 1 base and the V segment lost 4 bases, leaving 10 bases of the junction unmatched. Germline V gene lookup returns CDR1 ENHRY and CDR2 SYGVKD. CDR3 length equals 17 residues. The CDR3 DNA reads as TGTGCCATCAGTGGAAAGACAGGGACCAGGTCTGGAAACACCATATATTTT. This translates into CAISGKTGTRSGNTIYF.